Given below is one T cell receptor beta chain in context. Its antigen is as yet unknown. This entry belongs to a study of cytomegalovirus exposure and HLA in healthy donors. Study in general: The same platform was used for the 130 or so validation repertoires as for the approximately 670 first-cohort repertoires, as reported in a later analysis. Regarding the study as a whole: First-cohort TCR clusters were later found to tend to co-occur in the 120 or so validation repertoires.

Libraries were prepared by immunoSEQ multiplex PCR; TCRdb keeps only in-frame clonotypes and omits some of them. Among about 250,000 clones listed, over 75% were seen once. Between the trimmed V and J ends, which lost 8 bases and 0 bases, there was a span of 9 bases. This CDR3 is built from 13 residues. Germline V gives CDR1 MNHEY, CDR2 SVGAGI. Source material: PBMCs. The V gene is TRBV6-5, the J gene TRBJ2-3; tentative D call: TRBD1 (5 bases). The source is a man younger than 35 in good health and CMV-seropositive. The CDR3 here is CASRTGSTDTQYF. In DNA, the CDR3 is TGTGCCAGCCGCACAGGCAGCACAGATACGCAGTATTTT.